One sample yielded the 14 T cell receptor beta chains listed below, sequenced in a study of cytomegalovirus exposure and HLA in healthy donors. Sequencing was performed with immunoSEQ multiplex PCR; in TCRdb, only in-frame clones are kept and a portion is missing. The table has about 180,000 clones, approximately 90% seen once. Specimen: PBMCs. These receptors were taken from a woman aged 25 to 39 in good health and CMV-seronegative.

V usage is TRBV9 and J usage is TRBJ1-2; 8 bases are shared with TRBD1. The CDR3 has 16 amino acids. CDR1 and CDR2 (germline): SGDLS, YYNGEE. J lost 0 bases, V lost 2 bases, and 6 bases had no gene match. CDR3 in DNA: TGTGCCAGCAGCGTGACAGGGGACGGGGCTAACTATGGCTACACCTTC. This sequence encodes CASSVTGDGANYGYTF.

This chain uses TRBV12-5 with TRBJ2-7, with 9 nucleotides matching TRBD1. There are 16 residues in the CDR3. The V and J ends lost 2 bases and 3 bases, in that order; junction bases with no gene match: 8. Per germline, CDR1 LGHNT and CDR2 FRNRAP. In nucleotides, the CDR3 is TGTGCTAGTGGTTTGCAGCACGGGACAGGGAGCTACGAGCAGTACTTC. This translates into CASGLQHGTGSYEQYF.

The CDR3 sequence is CASSRLSTGPDTQYF. CDR3 sequence (DNA): TGTGCCAGCAGCCGACTCTCGACAGGGCCAGATACGCAGTATTTT. The chain couples TRBV6-6 to TRBJ2-3; TRBD1 aligns across 7 bases. From germline, CDR1 is MNHNY and CDR2 SVGAGI (reference sequence). The CDR3 is made up of 15 amino acids. The junction had 10 bases not matched to a gene; V was cut back by 6 bases and J by 4 bases.

This clone has a handful of counts. This rearrangement joins TRBV14 to TRBJ1-2; the match to TRBD1 covers 7 bases. CDR3 size: 12 residues. J lost 7 bases, V lost 5 bases, and 4 bases had no gene match. Germline V gene sequence: CDR1 SGHDN, CDR2 FVKESK. CDR3 sequence (DNA): TGTGCCAGCAGCACACAGGGGTCTGGCTACACCTTC. It specifies CASSTQGSGYTF. The full variable domain, with the rest looked up from reference TRBV14 and TRBJ1-2, is EAGVTQFPSHSVIEKGQTVTLRCDPISGHDNLYWYRRVMGKEIKFLLHFVKESKQDESGMPNNRFLAERTGGTYSTLKVQPAELEDSGVYFCASSTQGSGYTFGSGTRLTVV.

J is TRBJ1-1 and V is TRBV27; D might be TRBD1 (6 bases). There are 16 residues in the CDR3. V was shortened by 4 bases and J by 4 bases, with 19 bases between the two germline ends. From germline, CDR1 is MNHEY and CDR2 SMNVEV (reference sequence). The CDR3 region is CASSSSLGGAFTEAFF. CDR3 coding DNA: TGTGCCAGCAGTTCCTCTTTGGGGGGGGCGTTCACTGAAGCTTTCTTT.

V and J are TRBV4-1 and TRBJ1-2; 7 bases map to TRBD1. Per the germline V gene, CDR1 is MGHRA and CDR2 is YSYEKL. V lost 1 base to trimming and J lost 4 bases; unmatched junction nucleotides: 6. The CDR3 is made up of 15 amino acids. The CDR3 here is CASSQVGAGGYGYTF. The CDR3 bases are TGCGCCAGCAGCCAAGTCGGAGCAGGGGGCTATGGCTACACCTTC.

The V and J genes are TRBV4-3 and TRBJ2-5; no definite D call. Trimming left V 4 bases short and J 5 bases short, with 11 bases between. The CDR3 extends over 13 amino acids. Germline CDR1 reads LGHNA; CDR2 reads YSLEER. The CDR3 here is CASSPSPVETQYF. CDR3 in DNA: TGCGCCAGCAGCCCCTCCCCGGTTGAGACCCAGTACTTC.

This clone has only one observation. The gene calls are TRBV27 and TRBJ2-7, with TRBD2 as a possible D gene (7 bases). This CDR3 is 14 amino acids long. CDR1 is MNHEY, CDR2 SMNVEV, per germline (reference sequence). Trimming took 4 bases from V and 2 from J, leaving 12 bases between them. The CDR3: CASSSRGGPYEQYF. In DNA, the CDR3 is TGTGCCAGCAGTTCACGCGGGGGCCCCTACGAGCAGTACTTC.

Only one count was recorded for this clone. The genes are TRBV6-1 and TRBJ1-5, with D perhaps TRBD1 (6 bases). Germline V gene sequence: CDR1 MNHNS, CDR2 SASEGT. V lost 6 bases to trimming and J lost 7 bases, with 13 bases between them. This CDR3 spans 13 amino acids. CDR3: CASRLTRGQPQHF. The DNA of the CDR3 is TGTGCCAGCAGGCTAACTAGGGGGCAGCCCCAGCATTTT.

The V call is TRBV7-9, the J call TRBJ1-2; D gene uncertain. This CDR3 is built from 14 residues. Germline CDR1 SEHNR, CDR2 FQNEAQ (reference sequence). V was clipped by 3 bases and J by 4 bases, with 12 bases between them. The CDR3, as DNA: TGTGCCAGCAGCTTGGACGGACTGAGCTATGGCTACACCTTC. This codes for CASSLDGLSYGYTF.

The chain couples TRBV6-1 to TRBJ2-3; 10 bases fit TRBD2. Germline lookup yields CDR1 MNHNS and CDR2 SASEGT. The ends lost 6 bases at V and 1 base at J; junction bases unmatched: 4. The CDR3 runs 15 residues. The CDR3: CASRELAGGTDTQYF. CDR3 nucleotides: TGTGCCAGCAGAGAGCTAGCGGGGGGCACAGATACGCAGTATTTT.

V gene TRBV5-1 combines with J gene TRBJ1-2; 7 bases fit TRBD1. CDR1 SGHRS and CDR2 YFSETQ come from the germline V gene. The V gene end was trimmed by 4 bases and the J gene end by 3 bases; junction bases not matched to a gene: 12. The CDR3 sequence is 16 residues long. The DNA of the CDR3 is TGCGCCAGCAGCAATTGGCCCCGGGACAGCTACTATGGCTACACCTTC. Translation gives CASSNWPRDSYYGYTF.

This chain connects TRBV27 to TRBJ2-3; D may be TRBD1 (5 bases). V was trimmed by 6 bases and J by 6 bases, leaving 19 bases between them. The CDR3 runs 15 residues. The V gene's germline CDR1 is MNHEY and CDR2 SMNVEV (reference sequence). The DNA of the CDR3 is TGTGCCAGCAGGGGGCGACACCTAGGTTGGGATACGCAGTATTTT. Protein sequence: CASRGRHLGWDTQYF.

In this sample, this clone turned up a few times. The chain links TRBV2 to TRBJ1-5; 7 bases map to TRBD1. V lost 4 bases and J lost 11; bases outside the gene matches: 8. Germline V CDR1 and CDR2: SNHLY, FYNNEI. The CDR3 length is 13 residues. The CDR3 sequence is CASSVPGQQTQHF. The CDR3 DNA is TGTGCCAGCAGTGTCCCGGGACAGCAGACCCAGCATTTT.